This T cell receptor (beta chain) was sequenced for a study of T cell clonality in common variable immunodeficiency. Method: immunoSEQ multiplex PCR; TCRdb's copy keeps in-frame clones and lacks some. This sample includes 55,000 to 65,000 clones with no singletons; its ten biggest clones take up over 1.5%. The V segment lost 1 base and the J segment 2 bases; nucleotides outside the gene matches: 2. Germline assignment: CDR1 GTSNPN and CDR2 SVGIG (reference sequence). This CDR3 contains 13 residues. There are many counts of this clone. The sequenced fragment ends 3 residues before the CDR3 boundary, so the rest is inferred from the germline J gene.

Sequenced input: peripheral blood mononuclear cells. This receptor was obtained from a person aged 18 to 75 in good health. The J gene is TRBJ2-7, the V gene TRBV30, with 7 bases fitting TRBD1. CDR3: CAWSAGTAYEQYF. The CDR3 bases that were read are TGTGCCTGGAGTGCCGGGACAGCCTACGAG.